This record concerns one TCR beta chain sequence. Random hexamers were used to reverse transcribe an amount of roughly 0.5 to 1 ug RNA. Across 54 Vbeta and 13 Jbeta, immunoSEQ multiplex PCR amplified TCR beta CDR3. MiXCR, run by TCRdb on the immunoSEQ multiplex PCR reads, gives a single entry per CDR3 protein. This sample has some 150,000 distinct CDR3 sequences, with nearly 97% found just once. The data belong to a study of CD8 T cells in Susac syndrome. Germline CDR1 PRHDT, CDR2 FYEKMQ (reference sequence). This CDR3 has 15 residues. Trimming took 5 bases from V and 3 from J; bases not matched to a gene: 7.

The chain carries TRBV13 and TRBJ2-3; 8 nucleotides match TRBD2. This TCR was recovered from a human donor with multiple sclerosis. The specimen sequenced was CD8+ T cells from PBMCs. The CDR3: CASSPPTSGTDTQYF. Written as DNA, the CDR3 is TGTGCCAGCAGCCCCCCCACTAGCGGAACAGATACGCAGTATTTT.